The 13 T cell receptor beta chains below were found in one sample sequenced in a study of blood T cell repertoires in COVID-19. Profiled with immunoSEQ multiplex PCR; TCRdb holds only in-frame clones, not every one. Seen here are about 270,000 clones, around 87% observed once, and the top ten hold 2.4%. Input material: PBMCs or T cells enriched from blood (not recorded which). Receptor source: a woman under 30 who had recovered from COVID-19.

The genes are TRBV5-1 and TRBJ2-7; D not resolved. Germline CDR1 SGHRS, CDR2 YFSETQ. The V and J ends lost 0 bases and 5 bases respectively, with 15 bases between them. This CDR3 has 15 amino acids. The CDR3 here is CASSLVSPDSNEQYF. The CDR3 nucleotides read TGCGCCAGCAGCTTGGTGTCCCCTGATAGCAACGAGCAGTACTTC.

The chain employs TRBV10-2 and TRBJ1-2; the match to TRBD1 covers 8 bases. CDR1 is WSHSY and CDR2 is SAAADI in the germline V gene. Unmatched junction bases numbered 3, after V lost 6 bases and J lost 0 bases. This CDR3 contains 14 residues. CDR3 coding DNA: TGCGCCAGCAGCCCACAGGGGGCTAACTATGGCTACACCTTC. It specifies CASSPQGANYGYTF.

The V and J genes are TRBV6-5 and TRBJ2-7; 9 positions agree with TRBD1. The CDR3 sequence is 13 residues long. The V segment lost 6 bases and the J segment 7 bases; nucleotides outside the gene matches: 7. Germline CDR1 reads MNHEY; CDR2 reads SVGAGI. CDR3 sequence (DNA): TGTGCCAGCAGCCCACAGGGGGCGCGGGAGCAGTACTTC. Residues: CASSPQGAREQYF.

The chain joins TRBV4-1 to TRBJ1-1; 10 nucleotides agree with TRBD1. Germline V gene sequence: CDR1 MGHRA, CDR2 YSYEKL. This CDR3 is 17 amino acids long. The ends lost 2 bases at V and 6 bases at J; junction bases unmatched: 12. Written as DNA, the CDR3 is TGCGCCAGCAGCCAAAGGGCCGGGGGACAGGGGTCAGCTGAAGCTTTCTTT. This encodes CASSQRAGGQGSAEAFF.

V is TRBV5-1 and J is TRBJ2-7; D is unresolved. CDR1 and CDR2 from the germline V gene are SGHRS and YFSETQ. V dropped 3 bases and J dropped 0 bases, with 4 bases sitting between them. CDR3 size: 12 residues. The CDR3 DNA is TGCGCCAGCAGCTCCGGCTCCTACGAGCAGTACTTC. It codes for CASSSGSYEQYF. The complete variable domain, with remaining parts taken from reference TRBV5-1 and TRBJ2-7, reads KAGVTQTPRYLIKTRGQQVTLSCSPISGHRSVSWYQQTPGQGLQFLFEYFSETQRNKGNFPGRFSGRQFSNSRSEMNVSTLELGDSALYLCASSSGSYEQYFGPGTRLTVT.

The J gene is TRBJ1-4, the V gene TRBV6-1, with 12 bases that match TRBD1. Germline V gives CDR1 MNHNS, CDR2 SASEGT. This CDR3 region has 17 residues. Germline trimming cut 4 bases from V and 3 bases from J; bases unmatched to any gene: 6. This CDR3 reads CASSAGTGGAANEKLFF. The CDR3 DNA sequence: TGTGCCAGCAGTGCCGGGACAGGGGGCGCGGCTAATGAAAAACTGTTTTTT.

The CDR3 protein is CASSLRQGREQYF. CDR3 nucleotides: TGTGCCAGCAGTTTAAGACAGGGCCGGGAGCAGTACTTC. V usage is TRBV27 and J usage is TRBJ2-7, with 7 bases aligning to TRBD1. The CDR3 spans 13 residues. The germline CDR1 and CDR2 sequences are MNHEY and SMNVEV (reference sequence). V gave up 2 bases and J gave up 7 bases; unmatched junction bases: 5.

A word on this clone: This sample also contains other DNA sequences that code for the same CDR3. The genes are TRBV19 and TRBJ1-5, with D maybe TRBD1 (6 bases). V was cut by 3 bases and J by 4 bases, with 13 bases left in between. The CDR3 has 15 residues. CDR1 is LNHDA and CDR2 is SQIVND in the germline V gene (reference sequence). The CDR3 is CASSILGARNQPQHF. CDR3 sequence (DNA): TGTGCCAGTAGTATCCTGGGGGCGCGGAATCAGCCCCAGCATTTT.

This clone was seen just once. The chain is built from TRBV4-2 and TRBJ2-7; D unclear. CDR1 and CDR2 from the germline V gene are LGHNA and YNFKEQ. V dropped 2 bases and J dropped 2 bases, with 10 bases sitting between them. The CDR3 runs 14 residues. The CDR3 is CASSQNTGPYEQYF. In DNA form, the CDR3 reads TGTGCCAGCAGCCAAAATACGGGTCCCTACGAGCAGTACTTC.

CDR3: CASSLRGGGTDTQYF. The CDR3 coding sequence is TGTGCCAGCAGCTTAAGAGGCGGGGGGACAGATACGCAGTATTTT. The genes are TRBV7-3 and TRBJ2-3; 8 nucleotides align to TRBD2. Trimming removed 1 base from V and 3 bases from J; junction bases left unmatched: 3. Germline CDR1 is SGHTA and CDR2 is FQGTGA. The CDR3 is 15 residues long.

This clone was seen a single time. The chain couples TRBV27 to TRBJ1-1, with D perhaps TRBD1 (5 bases). CDR1 and CDR2 from the germline V gene are MNHEY and SMNVEV (reference sequence). The CDR3 extends over 14 amino acids. V dropped 6 bases and J dropped 2 bases, with 13 bases sitting between them. In nucleotides, the CDR3 is TGTGCCAGCAGGTCAGGGTCGGTTAACACTGAAGCTTTCTTT. It specifies CASRSGSVNTEAFF.

The rearrangement joins TRBV2 to TRBJ1-2; 7 nucleotides match TRBD1. The CDR3 sequence is 15 residues long. Germline loops: CDR1 SNHLY, CDR2 FYNNEI. V was clipped by 7 bases and J by 1 base; unmatched bases: 9. The CDR3 sequence: CASTSRDSYNYGYTF. As DNA, the CDR3 is TGTGCCAGCACTTCCCGGGACAGTTATAACTATGGCTACACCTTC.

This chain's CDR3 is CASSVDEGETQYF. Here the CDR3 DNA reads TGTGCCAGCAGCGTAGACGAGGGAGAGACCCAGTACTTC. The V gene is TRBV9, the J gene TRBJ2-5; D is perhaps TRBD2 (5 bases). The CDR3 is 13 residues long. V was pared by 0 bases and J by 4 bases, with 7 bases between. Looked up from germline, CDR1 is SGDLS and CDR2 is YYNGEE.